This T cell receptor beta chain was documented in a study of shared clonotypes between healthy human individuals. Study background: CD8 memory received one plate per donor, CD8 naive two, CD4 memory three and CD4 naive three. Study-wide findings and caveats: Despite large depth, sorted-subset datasets appeared incompletely sequenced.

Sequenced by immunoSEQ multiplex PCR; TCRdb stores in-frame clones only, minus some. The table lists around 2,000,000 clones, 85% to 95% of them singletons. The CDR3 loop spans 16 amino acids. Unmatched junction bases numbered 19, after V lost 8 bases and J lost 10 bases. Germline values: CDR1 MNHEY, CDR2 SMNVEV (reference sequence). CD45RO-negative, CCR7-selected cells formed the naive CD8 fraction, which excluded terminally differentiated effector memory CD45RA+ cells. The donor population consisted of healthy HIV-negative adults with no recent acute infections or vaccinations. This clone was detected only a few times. The target antigen is unknown.

The chain uses TRBV27 and TRBJ2-1; the match to TRBD2 covers 8 bases. This receptor was obtained from a man between 18 and 29 years old in good health. Some clones in this sample may be carry-over from other donors' samples. Sequenced material: naive CD8+ T cells from PBMCs. CDR3 in amino acids: CASRVRGGLVRDEQFF. CDR3 sequence (DNA): TGTGCCAGCCGAGTTCGGGGGGGACTAGTTAGAGACGAGCAGTTCTTC.